These T cell receptor beta chains were read from a single sample in a study of control samples from healthy donors and cancer patients. This table comes from immunoSEQ multiplex PCR, and its TCRdb copy is limited to in-frame clones, with some not included. This table has some 29,000 clones, about 90% appearing once. The material sequenced was formalin-fixed, paraffin-embedded tissue. These receptor sequences come from a female donor with melanoma. CDR3s include the opening cysteine and the closing phenylalanine or tryptophan. The D gene is left open where the match is weak. For some rows the clone size is stated as once, few or many, or as a class when expanded; others skip it.

TRBV2,.,TRBJ2-2,TRBD1,TGTGCCAGCAGAGTCGGGACAGGGCCCACCGGGGAGCTGTTTTTT,CASRVGTGPTGELFF
TRBV6-2/TRBV6-3,.,TRBJ2-5,TRBD2,TGTGCCAGCAGTTACCGAGTGGGCGGGAGAGAGACCCAGTACTTC,CASSYRVGGRETQYF
TRBV19,once,TRBJ1-1,.,TGTGCCAGTACCAGGCGGGGGGTGGCTGAAGCTTTCTTT,CASTRRGVAEAFF
TRBV11-2,.,TRBJ2-1,TRBD2,TGTGCCAGTAGCTCCGGACTAGCGGGAGGCCTCTTC,CASSSGLAGGLF
TRBV4-2,.,TRBJ2-1,TRBD1,TGTGCCAGCAGCCAGAATCCCGGGACAGCCTCCTACAATGAGCAGTTCTTC,CASSQNPGTASYNEQFF
TRBV30,.,TRBJ2-7,TRBD1,TGTGCCTGGAGTTCACCGGGACAGGGGGCTCTGCGGCAGTACTTC,CAWSSPGQGALRQYF
TRBV7-2,.,TRBJ2-5,TRBD2,TGTGCCAGCAGCTTAGTAGGGCTAGCGGGAGAGACCCAGTACTTC,CASSLVGLAGETQYF
TRBV10-2,.,TRBJ1-1,.,TGCGCCAGCAGAGTAGTGAACACTGAAGCTTTCTTT,CASRVVNTEAFF
TRBV7-2,.,TRBJ2-3,TRBD2,TGTGCCAGCAGCTTAGCAGCTAGCGGGACAGATACGCAGTATTTT,CASSLAASGTDTQYF
TRBV5-1,.,TRBJ1-6,TRBD1,TGCGCCAGCAGCAACCGACAGGGAGCCTACTCCTATAATTCACCCCTCCACTTT,CASSNRQGAYSYNSPLHF
TRBV2,.,TRBJ1-1,TRBD1,TGTGCCAGCAATAGGGACAGGATGAACACTGAAGCTTTCTTT,CASNRDRMNTEAFF
TRBV10-3,.,TRBJ2-5,TRBD1,TGTGCCATCAGTGAGTCTCCCCGGACAGGAGTAGAGACCCAGTACTTC,CAISESPRTGVETQYF
TRBV19,.,TRBJ1-5,.,TGTGCCAGTAGTATGCGGTGGCAGCCCCAGCATTTT,CASSMRWQPQHF
TRBV2,.,TRBJ1-2,TRBD1,TGTGCCAGCAGTACACCGAGGGGGGACAGGGGGCAAGGTGGCTATGGCTACACCTTC,CASSTPRGDRGQGGYGYTF
TRBV5-5,.,TRBJ2-4,TRBD1,TGTGCCAGCAGCTTGAGGCCAGGGGGTTTCCAAAACATTCAGTACTTC,CASSLRPGGFQNIQYF
TRBV15,.,TRBJ2-7,.,TGTGCCACCAGCAGAAAACAGGGCTCCTACGAGCAGTACTTC,CATSRKQGSYEQYF
TRBV3-1/TRBV3-2,.,TRBJ1-2,.,TGTGCCAGCAGCCAAGTAGTAAGGGCCCTAGGCTATGGCTACACCTTC,CASSQVVRALGYGYTF
TRBV5-4,.,TRBJ2-7,.,TGTGCCAGCAGCCCCGCGGGGTCCTACGAGCAGTACTTC,CASSPAGSYEQYF
TRBV19,once,TRBJ1-3,.,TGTGCCAGTAGTATGGGGGCCCTCTCTGGAAACACCATATATTTT,CASSMGALSGNTIYF
TRBV6-1,.,TRBJ2-3,.,TGTGCCAGCAGTGAATCGAGCGGGAGCACAGATACGCAGTATTTT,CASSESSGSTDTQYF
TRBV2,.,TRBJ2-1,.,TGTGCCAGCAGTGAAGACACAAGCTCCTACAATGAGCAGTTCTTC,CASSEDTSSYNEQFF
TRBV20-1,.,TRBJ2-1,.,TGCAGTGCTAGCGAGAGGGATGAGCAGTTCTTC,CSASERDEQFF
TRBV5-5,.,TRBJ2-1,.,TGTGCCAGCAGATGGGACCGATACTCCTACAATGAGCAGTTCTTC,CASRWDRYSYNEQFF
TRBV19,.,TRBJ2-1,.,TGTGCCAGTAGTATCAGAAGGGGGTCTAGCTTAATATCCTACAATGAGCAGTTCTTC,CASSIRRGSSLISYNEQFF
TRBV30,few,TRBJ1-2,.,TGTGCCTGGAGTAGGGGGAACTATGGCTACACCTTC,CAWSRGNYGYTF
TRBV7-9,.,TRBJ1-1,.,TGTGCCAGCAGCTTAGACCTCGTAGTGGTCACTGAAGCTTTCTTT,CASSLDLVVVTEAFF